These 2 T cell receptor beta chains were all obtained from the same sample, sequenced in a study of blood T cell repertoires in COVID-19. Sequenced by immunoSEQ multiplex PCR; TCRdb stores in-frame clones only, minus some. The sample carries approximately 39,000 clones, about 90% recorded once. The material sequenced was peripheral blood. The source is a man aged 45-60 years with active or convalescent COVID-19.

The chain combines TRBV2 with TRBJ1-1, with D tentatively TRBD1 (5 bases). Trimming removed 6 bases at V and 1 base at J, with 12 bases between. The CDR3 is 14 residues long. CDR1 and CDR2 (germline): SNHLY, FYNNEI. The CDR3 region is CASSLGLSNTEAFF. CDR3 bases: TGTGCCAGCAGCCTGGGACTGTCGAACACTGAAGCTTTCTTT.

A single count supports this clone. V is TRBV2 and J is TRBJ1-5; 7 bases match TRBD1. The germline V gene has CDR1 SNHLY and CDR2 FYNNEI. This CDR3 spans 14 amino acids. Trimming at V came to 4 bases and at J to 5 bases, leaving 5 bases not matched to a gene. The CDR3 DNA follows: TGTGCCAGCAGTGGAACAGGGGAGCATCAGCCCCAGCATTTT. It encodes CASSGTGEHQPQHF.